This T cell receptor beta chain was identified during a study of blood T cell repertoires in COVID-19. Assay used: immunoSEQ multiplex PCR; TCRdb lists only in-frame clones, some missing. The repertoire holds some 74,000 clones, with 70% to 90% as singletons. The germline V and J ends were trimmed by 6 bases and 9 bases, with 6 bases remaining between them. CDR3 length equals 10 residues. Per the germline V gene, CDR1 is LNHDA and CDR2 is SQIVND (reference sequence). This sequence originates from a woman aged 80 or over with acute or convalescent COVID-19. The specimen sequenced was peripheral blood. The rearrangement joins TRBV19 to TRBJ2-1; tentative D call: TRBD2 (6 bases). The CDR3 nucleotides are TGTGCCAGTAGGGGGGGTGAGCAGTTCTTC. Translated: CASRGGEQFF.